The 7 T cell receptor beta chains presented below share a single source sample, sequenced in a study of T cells expressing NK-cell markers. From its re-call of the 5' RACE reads, TCRdb lists each CDR3 protein once, without DNA. This sample's table has 400,000 to 500,000 distinct CDR3 sequences. Material for sequencing was blood T cells: a sorted CD56 or NKG2C T cell subset, CD4+ or CD8+ T cells, or bulk PBMC T cells (not recorded which). All receptors derive from a woman aged 18-70 years in good health.

The CDR3 protein is CSASSRSYEQFF. This chain links TRBV20-1 with TRBJ2-1; lacking DNA, the TRBD1 call made by TCRdb goes unchecked. Germline CDR1 and CDR2: DFQATT and SNEGSKA (reference sequence). The CDR3 is 12 amino acids.

V gene TRBV7-2 combines with J gene TRBJ2-7; the TRBD1 assignment by TCRdb is unverifiable without DNA. Germline CDR1 and CDR2: SGHTA and FQGNSA. The CDR3 length is 15 residues. The CDR3 protein is CASSLWDRESYEQYF.

The rearrangement joins TRBV20-1 to TRBJ2-1; TCRdb's assignment of TRBD2 cannot be checked, as there is no DNA. This CDR3 spans 14 amino acids. Germline V gives CDR1 DFQATT, CDR2 SNEGSKA (reference sequence). CDR3 protein: CSARGLAGGVEQFF.

V is TRBV27 and J is TRBJ2-4. Per the germline V gene, CDR1 is MNHEY and CDR2 is SMNVEV (reference sequence). The CDR3 covers 15 residues. The CDR3 loop is CARRGLQLAKNIQYF.

The chain employs TRBV27 and TRBJ2-3; TCRdb's assignment of TRBD1 cannot be checked, as there is no DNA. Germline-derived CDR1 and CDR2 are MNHEY and SMNVEV (reference sequence). This CDR3 is built from 16 residues. This chain's CDR3 is CASSLAPLGVADTQYF.

The chain uses TRBV7-9 and TRBJ2-7; TCRdb reports TRBD1, a call that lacks DNA to check it against. Per the germline V gene, CDR1 is SEHNR and CDR2 is FQNEAQ (reference sequence). The CDR3 sequence is 13 residues long. The CDR3 sequence is CASSPPTRYEQYF.

The CDR3 here is CASSITTKETQYF. The V call is TRBV19, the J call TRBJ2-5. This CDR3 spans 13 amino acids. Germline CDR1 LNHDA, CDR2 SQIVND (reference sequence).